This T cell receptor beta chain was recovered during a study of T cells after yellow fever vaccination. Whole-study context: SMART-Seq v4 Ultra Low Input served to prepare low-cell-number fractions.

In TCRdb, the 5' RACE reads were re-called with MiXCR into one record per CDR3 protein. The table shows roughly 140,000 distinct CDR3 sequences, with approximately 7.7% occurring only once. Trimming shortened V by 1 base and J by 10 bases, and 16 bases separated the two germline ends. The CDR3 length is 15 residues. The germline gives CDR1 SGHNT, CDR2 YENEEA. Study findings and constraints: Contamination of FACS-sorted repertoires by abundant clonotypes from the bulk population could occur. Most primary-vaccination clones reappeared after the booster (just under 98% CD4, about 87% CD8). It was a weaker secondary response, yet one that peaked faster, at day 5 versus 15.

This clonotype was recorded many times. The target antigen is unknown. V is TRBV11-3 and J is TRBJ2-2; TRBD1 might be the D (5 bases). The sequencing used CD4+ T cells sorted from PBMCs, collected 5 days after the yellow fever booster vaccination. This sequence was found in a man younger than 40 who received the YFV17D yellow fever vaccine. Here the CDR3 reads CASSLVWGVNEELFF. For the CDR3, the DNA is TGTGCCAGCAGCTTAGTGTGGGGCGTAAACGAGGAGCTGTTTTTT.